These 12 T cell receptor beta chains came from one sample sequenced in a study of blood T cell repertoires in COVID-19. Profiling relied on immunoSEQ multiplex PCR, and the TCRdb table lists in-frame clones only, not all of them. The sample consists of 150,000 to 200,000 clones, approximately 84% of them appearing once. Sample: peripheral blood. The receptor set was obtained from a woman over 75 with acute or convalescent COVID-19.

In DNA, the CDR3 is TGTGCCAGCAGCAAGACTAGCGCGGCAATGAATGAGCAGTTCTTC. It yields the protein CASSKTSAAMNEQFF. The gene calls are TRBV5-5 and TRBJ2-1, with TRBD2 matching 8 bases. V dropped 4 bases and J dropped 7; count of bases not matched to a gene: 10. The length of the CDR3 is 15 residues. CDR1 is SGHKS and CDR2 is YYEKEE in the germline V gene (reference sequence).

This rearrangement joins TRBV19 to TRBJ1-2; D may be TRBD1 (5 bases). V lost 3 bases and J lost 0, with 14 bases in between. The CDR3 runs to 16 residues. In germline, CDR1 is LNHDA, CDR2 SQIVND (reference sequence). CDR3 sequence: CASSIHSGQANYGYTF. The CDR3 nucleotides are TGTGCCAGTAGTATCCACTCAGGGCAAGCTAACTATGGCTACACCTTC.

The V and J genes are TRBV2 and TRBJ1-1, with 10 nucleotides matching TRBD1. Germline V lookup: CDR1 SNHLY, CDR2 FYNNEI. The CDR3 has 15 residues. Trimming cost V 4 bases and J 7 bases; bases outside gene matches: 9. Here the CDR3 DNA reads TGTGCCAGCAGTGTCCTTCCCCGGACAGGGGGTGAAGCTTTCTTT. This codes for CASSVLPRTGGEAFF.

This chain links TRBV5-3 with TRBJ2-5, with D possibly being TRBD1 (6 bases). TRBV5-3 is an open reading frame, and its role is uncertain. V was trimmed by 4 bases and J by 2 bases, leaving 18 bases between them. The CDR3 spans 16 residues. This CDR3 is CARSLLNPQGQETQYF. CDR3 sequence (DNA): TGTGCCAGAAGCCTCCTCAATCCCCAGGGGCAAGAGACCCAGTACTTC.

The chain recombines TRBV5-8 with TRBJ1-5; 10 bases match TRBD1. Germline V gene lookup returns CDR1 SGHTS and CDR2 YDEGEE. V shed 3 bases and J 4 bases; nucleotides not matched to a gene: 4. This CDR3 has 15 amino acids. The CDR3 region is CASSSGTGVNQPQHF. The CDR3 bases are TGTGCCAGCAGCTCCGGGACAGGGGTTAATCAGCCCCAGCATTTT.

Note on this clone: At the DNA level, this CDR3 is encoded by other sequences in the same sample as well. The chain couples TRBV5-1 to TRBJ2-1; 10 bases are a match to TRBD1. The CDR3 sequence is 15 residues long. The junction had 6 bases not matched to a gene; V was cut back by 3 bases and J by 6 bases. The germline CDR1 and CDR2 sequences are SGHRS and YFSETQ. The CDR3 spells CASSSGQGVVNEQFF. Here the CDR3 DNA reads TGCGCCAGCAGCTCCGGACAGGGGGTAGTCAATGAGCAGTTCTTC.

The rearrangement joins TRBV18 to TRBJ2-1; 7 nucleotides line up with TRBD1. The CDR3 length is 16 residues. The germline V gene encodes CDR1 KGHSH and CDR2 LQKENI. J gave up 3 bases and V 2 bases, and 7 bases lay outside the gene matches. CDR3 nucleotides: TGTGCCAGCTCACCAATCAACGGACAGGTCTACAATGAGCAGTTCTTC. It yields the protein CASSPINGQVYNEQFF.

This clone showed up just a few times. The chain is built from TRBV3-1 (or the pseudogene TRBV3-2) and TRBJ2-1; 8 bases map to TRBD2. Germline V gene sequence: CDR1 LGHDT, CDR2 YNNKEL (reference sequence). The trim removed 1 base at V and 8 bases at J, leaving 4 bases unmatched. The CDR3 is 14 amino acids. The CDR3 nucleotides are TGTGCCAGCAGCCAAGGATTGACTAGCGATGAGCAGTTCTTC. It encodes CASSQGLTSDEQFF.

This clone has only one observation. V is TRBV4-1 and J is TRBJ1-3; D is possibly TRBD1 (5 bases). Germline loops: CDR1 MGHRA, CDR2 YSYEKL. V shed 1 base and J shed 7 bases, with 11 bases lying between them. The CDR3 is 14 amino acids. The CDR3 DNA reads as TGCGCCAGCAGCCAAGGACCGGGGGGGAACACCATATATTTT. Its translation is CASSQGPGGNTIYF.

The chain combines TRBV28 with TRBJ1-1; D not resolved. The ends were cut back, 6 bases at V and 5 bases at J, with 16 bases in the middle. The CDR3 is made up of 14 amino acids. The germline CDR1 and CDR2 sequences are MDHEN and SYDVKM. CDR3 bases: TGTGCCAGCAGCCCCCTAGGGAGGGTAACTGAAGCTTTCTTT. This translates into CASSPLGRVTEAFF.

Comment on this clone: Distinct nucleotide sequences in the sample also encode this CDR3. The V and J genes are TRBV7-2 and TRBJ2-1; D perhaps matches TRBD2 (6 bases). V was trimmed by 1 base and J by 0 bases, leaving 7 bases between them. Germline V gene sequence: CDR1 SGHTA, CDR2 FQGNSA. The CDR3 spans 15 residues. The CDR3 nucleotides read TGTGCCAGCAGCTTAGTAGCGGACTCCTACAATGAGCAGTTCTTC. Protein: CASSLVADSYNEQFF.

This chain uses TRBV5-1 with TRBJ1-5, with a tentative D call TRBD1 (5 bases). Germline CDR1 is SGHRS and CDR2 is YFSETQ. V was cut by 4 bases and J by 6 bases, with 14 bases left in between. The CDR3 totals 14 residues. The CDR3 coding sequence is TGCGCCAGCAGCCCGGGGGGGGAGGGTCAGCCCCAGCATTTT. It translates to CASSPGGEGQPQHF.